What follows are 32 T cell receptor beta chains derived from one specimen sequenced in a study of post-analysis software for immune sequencing data. Study outcomes and limitations: Several TRBV segments occurring more often in patients than controls included TRBV5-6, TRBV5-1 and TRBV20-1.

Their target antigens are unknown. cDNA libraries of TCR beta carried unique molecular identifiers. Via MiXCR, TCRdb re-called the PCR reads, giving one row per CDR3 protein. The sample lists more than 450,000 distinct CDR3 sequences, roughly 34% seen once, with less than 6% in the top ten. The sample taken for sequencing was blood. The receptors were sampled from a girl younger than 18 with multiple sclerosis.

This clonotype was recorded once. This sequence joins TRBV6-2 or TRBV6-3 and TRBJ2-7; D perhaps matches TRBD2 (5 bases). The germline CDR1 and CDR2 sequences are MNHEY and SVGEGT. V was pared by 7 bases and J by 3 bases, with 16 bases between. The CDR3 sequence is 14 residues long. CDR3 DNA sequence: TGTGCCAGCACCGAGGCGGAGCGGAGCTACGAGCAGTACTTC. Protein: CASTEAERSYEQYF.

This clonotype was picked up many times. The chain combines TRBV20-1 with TRBJ2-1; 10 nucleotides align to TRBD2. This CDR3 contains 14 residues. CDR1 and CDR2 (germline): DFQATT, SNEGSKA (reference sequence). V lost 1 base and J lost 9; bases outside the gene matches: 6. CDR3 in DNA: TGCAGTGCTAGAGGGCTAGCGGGGGTTGGTGAGCAGTTCTTC. Amino acids: CSARGLAGVGEQFF.

This clonotype was detected only once. The V call is TRBV7-9, the J call TRBJ1-4; tentatively, D is TRBD1 (6 bases). The germline gives CDR1 SEHNR, CDR2 FQNEAQ (reference sequence). The CDR3 runs 14 residues. V was pared by 4 bases and J by 6 bases, with 12 bases between. The CDR3 loop reads CASSSDRSDEKLFF. In nucleotides, the CDR3 is TGTGCCAGCAGCTCCGACAGGTCTGATGAAAAACTGTTTTTT.

The chain combines TRBV7-2 with TRBJ2-1; 8 positions match TRBD2. Trimming removed 5 bases from V and 1 base from J; junction bases left unmatched: 7. The CDR3 length is 16 residues. Germline CDR1 SGHTA, CDR2 FQGNSA. The CDR3 reads CASSRPGGASYNEQFF. DNA of the CDR3: TGTGCCAGCAGCCGACCCGGGGGGGCATCCTACAATGAGCAGTTCTTC.

The V and J genes are TRBV20-1 and TRBJ2-7; 13 nucleotides agree with TRBD2. Germline V gene data show CDR1 as DFQATT and CDR2 as SNEGSKA (reference sequence). CDR3 size: 22 residues. J lost 1 base, V lost 8 bases, and 29 bases had no gene match. This CDR3 reads CSCHRQTPESTSGGAFSYEQYF. DNA for the CDR3: TGCAGTTGCCACCGGCAGACCCCAGAGAGTACTAGCGGGGGGGCCTTTTCCTACGAGCAGTACTTC.

This clonotype has a handful of counts. The chain recombines TRBV12-3 or TRBV12-4 with TRBJ2-3; 9 positions agree with TRBD1. After removal of 3 bases from V and 6 bases from J, the junction contained 10 bases not matched to a gene. The CDR3 length is 16 residues. This chain's CDR3 is CASSFGDRVQADTQYF. The CDR3 nucleotides are TGTGCCAGCAGTTTTGGGGACAGGGTTCAGGCGGATACGCAGTATTTT.

The CDR3 loop reads CASSLTGLAGLGEQYF. DNA of the CDR3: TGTGCCAGCAGTTTAACCGGTCTAGCGGGGTTGGGAGAGCAGTACTTC. The gene calls are TRBV12-3 or TRBV12-4 and TRBJ2-7; 9 positions agree with TRBD2. With V trimmed by 2 bases and J by 7 bases, 12 bases remained unmatched. The CDR3 extends over 16 amino acids.

The chain's CDR3 is CASSQEAPEETQYF. The CDR3 nucleotides are TGCGCCAGCAGCCAAGAGGCCCCAGAGGAGACCCAGTACTTC. The V gene is TRBV4-1, the J gene TRBJ2-5; D remains ambiguous. The CDR3 spans 14 residues. V was cut by 0 bases and J by 5 bases, with 10 bases left in between. Germline CDR1 MGHRA, CDR2 YSYEKL.

V and J are TRBV11-1 and TRBJ1-6; TRBD1 might be the D (6 bases). Germline V lookup: CDR1 SGHAT, CDR2 FQDESV (reference sequence). Deletions cut 6 bases from V and 14 bases from J, with 17 bases between. The CDR3 covers 13 residues. CDR3 protein: CASRQTGLAALHF. CDR3 nucleotide sequence: TGTGCCAGCAGACAAACAGGGTTAGCTGCCCTCCACTTT. The whole variable domain, filled in from reference TRBV11-1 and TRBJ1-6, reads EAEVAQSPRYKITEKSQAVAFWCDPISGHATLYWYRQILGQGPELLVQFQDESVVDDSQLPKDRFSAERLKGVDSTLKIQPAELGDSAMYLCASRQTGLAALHFGNGTRLTVT.

This clonotype was observed a handful of times. The V call is TRBV7-2, the J call TRBJ2-3; TRBD2 agrees at 9 bases. V lost 2 bases, J lost 6 bases, and 3 bases stayed unmatched. The CDR3 totals 14 residues. Germline V gene sequence: CDR1 SGHTA, CDR2 FQGNSA. The DNA for the CDR3 is TGTGCCAGCAGCTTATGGCTAGCGGGGGATACGCAGTATTTT. Protein: CASSLWLAGDTQYF.

This clonotype was counted only a few times. In DNA form, the CDR3 reads TGTGCCAGCAGTTACTCGACGGGTAAAAACTATGGCTACACCTTC. Translating it yields CASSYSTGKNYGYTF. This chain joins TRBV6-6 and TRBJ1-2, with D hard to call. Looked up from germline, CDR1 is MNHNY and CDR2 is SVGAGI (reference sequence). Trimming cost V 0 bases and J 2 bases, with 10 bases left between them. This CDR3 contains 15 residues.

The rearrangement uses TRBV5-1 and TRBJ1-1; 7 bases line up with TRBD1. V trimming: 1 base; J trimming: 4 bases; junction bases outside the gene matches: 1. This CDR3 contains 13 residues. Germline loops: CDR1 SGHRS, CDR2 YFSETQ. The CDR3 region is CASSLRTGTEAFF. The CDR3 DNA sequence: TGCGCCAGCAGCTTGAGGACAGGCACTGAAGCTTTCTTT.

V gene TRBV29-1 combines with J gene TRBJ2-5; possibly TRBD1 for D (6 bases). The J call is uncertain, as TRBJ2-7 better fits the DNA end. Germline loops: CDR1 SQVTM, CDR2 ANQGSEA. The CDR3 covers 11 residues. The CDR3 nucleotides are TGCAGCACGAAACAGGGATCCGAGCAGTACTTC. The encoded protein is CSTKQGSEQYF.

This clonotype was observed a handful of times. The chain uses TRBV4-1 and TRBJ2-1; D might be TRBD1 (6 bases). V gave up 0 bases and J gave up 15 bases, with 15 bases separating them. Germline CDR1 is MGHRA and CDR2 is YSYEKL. The CDR3 runs 13 residues. Here the CDR3 reads CASSQDPGVPPFF. The CDR3, as DNA: TGCGCCAGCAGCCAAGATCCAGGGGTTCCCCCGTTCTTC.

J is TRBJ2-1 and V is TRBV12-5; TRBD2 matches 9 bases. V lost 6 bases to trimming and J lost 5 bases; unmatched junction nucleotides: 5. CDR1 is LGHNT, CDR2 FRNRAP, per germline. The CDR3 is 14 residues long. CDR3 DNA: TGTGCTAGTGGGATCAGCGGGGGGCACAATGAGCAGTTCTTC. This sequence encodes CASGISGGHNEQFF.

This clonotype was seen a handful of times. The chain employs TRBV27 and TRBJ1-2; 8 bases line up with TRBD1. The CDR3 length is 13 residues. Losses at the gene ends were 3 bases for V and 7 bases for J; bases not matched to a gene: 4. CDR1 is MNHEY, CDR2 SMNVEV, per germline (reference sequence). As DNA, the CDR3 is TGTGCCAGCAGTTTTGACAGGGGAATTGGCTACACCTTC. It yields the protein CASSFDRGIGYTF.

The V gene is TRBV6-1, the J gene TRBJ2-4; 9 positions agree with TRBD2. The CDR3 runs 15 residues. With V trimmed by 3 bases and J by 13 bases, 13 bases remained unmatched. Germline loops: CDR1 MNHNS, CDR2 SASEGT. The CDR3 reads CASSEEAGGAEEQYF. The CDR3 DNA sequence: TGTGCCAGCAGTGAGGAGGCGGGGGGGGCAGAAGAGCAGTACTTC.

This clonotype was seen just once. This rearrangement joins TRBV7-3 to TRBJ1-1, with 10 nucleotides matching TRBD1. The CDR3 extends over 17 amino acids. Trimming cost V 1 base and J 6 bases; bases outside gene matches: 11. Germline V gene sequence: CDR1 SGHTA, CDR2 FQGTGA. In nucleotides, the CDR3 is TGTGCCAGCAGCTTAATGGCTATTGGACAGGGGGGTTCTGAAGCTTTCTTT. Its translation: CASSLMAIGQGGSEAFF. The whole variable domain, remainder taken from reference TRBV7-3 and TRBJ1-1, is GAGVSQTPSNKVTEKGKYVELRCDPISGHTALYWYRQSLGQGPEFLIYFQGTGAADDSGLPNDRFFAVRPEGSVSTLKIQRTERGDSAVYLCASSLMAIGQGGSEAFFGQGTRLTVV.

The V gene is TRBV5-1, the J gene TRBJ2-4; no definite D call. The CDR3 extends over 14 amino acids. Per germline, CDR1 SGHRS and CDR2 YFSETQ. The V end was cut by 0 bases, the J end by 7 bases, with 11 bases between. The CDR3 protein is CASSLGSPLNIQYF. CDR3 bases: TGCGCCAGCAGCTTGGGATCCCCGTTGAACATTCAGTACTTC.

For this clonotype: A much larger clone lies one base from this, so it may be a read error. The chain employs TRBV6-6 and TRBJ2-4, with D possibly being TRBD1 (7 bases). CDR1 is MNHNY and CDR2 is SVGAGI in the germline V gene (reference sequence). This CDR3 spans 15 amino acids. CDR3 in DNA: TGTGCCAGCAGTCCCGGCCAGGGGGGAAGAAACATTCAGGACTTC. It codes for CASSPGQGGRNIQDF.

This clonotype turned up a few times. The CDR3 DNA reads TGTGCCAGCAGTTTGGGATGGGGAACAGATACGCAGTATTTT. This sequence encodes CASSLGWGTDTQYF. This chain links TRBV7-9 with TRBJ2-3; D gene unclear. CDR1 SEHNR and CDR2 FQNEAQ come from the germline V gene (reference sequence). Between the trimmed V and J ends, which lost 6 bases and 3 bases, there was a span of 13 bases. CDR3 size: 14 residues.

The chain recombines TRBV7-9 with TRBJ2-6; TRBD2 is a possible D gene (6 bases). This CDR3 has 16 residues. Trimming took off 9 bases at V and 0 bases at J, with 15 bases between the two ends. Germline CDR1 reads SEHNR; CDR2 reads FQNEAQ (reference sequence). CDR3 loop: CASWGVESSGANVLTF. CDR3 sequence (DNA): TGTGCCAGTTGGGGGGTAGAGAGCTCTGGGGCCAACGTCCTGACTTTC.

The CDR3, as DNA: TGTGCCAGCAGCCAAGGTCCCCCGGACAGGGGCCGCTATACGCAGTATTTT. This sequence encodes CASSQGPPDRGRYTQYF. The genes are TRBV3-1 and TRBJ2-3, with 9 bases matching TRBD1. The CDR3 consists of 17 residues. Germline trimming cut 1 base from V and 7 bases from J; bases unmatched to any gene: 12. Germline V CDR1 and CDR2: LGHDT, YNNKEL (reference sequence).

The rearrangement links TRBV28 to TRBJ2-2, with D perhaps TRBD2 (6 bases). Per the germline V gene, CDR1 is MDHEN and CDR2 is SYDVKM. CDR3 length: 12 residues. CDR3 coding DNA: TGTGGGGCGGGAAGCCACACCGGGGAGCTGTTTTTT. This codes for CGAGSHTGELFF.

The genes are TRBV4-2 and TRBJ1-1; 7 nucleotides align to TRBD1. Germline V gene sequence: CDR1 LGHNA, CDR2 YNFKEQ. V lost 4 bases to trimming and J lost 4 bases; unmatched junction nucleotides: 6. The CDR3 consists of 14 residues. The DNA for the CDR3 is TGTGCCAGCAGCCTTCCCTCAGGGGGCACTGAAGCTTTCTTT. Its translation is CASSLPSGGTEAFF.

This clonotype was observed a few times. The chain couples TRBV29-1 to TRBJ2-1; possibly TRBD1 for D (6 bases). The germline V and J ends were trimmed by 0 bases and 13 bases, with 25 bases remaining between them. This CDR3 has 16 residues. In germline, CDR1 is SQVTM, CDR2 ANQGSEA. Written as DNA, the CDR3 is TGCAGCGTTGAAGATCAAGGGGGACCCTCATATGGTGGTCAGTTCTTC. Translating it yields CSVEDQGGPSYGGQFF.

In its sample, this clonotype was seen a few times. V is TRBV28 and J is TRBJ1-2; a weak D match, TRBD1 (6 bases). The V end lost 4 bases, the J end lost 7 bases, and 13 bases lay between the germline ends. CDR1 is MDHEN, CDR2 SYDVKM, per germline. CDR3 size: 13 residues. The CDR3 reads CASSSRGPSGYTF. The CDR3 nucleotides read TGTGCCAGCAGTTCACGGGGGCCCTCTGGCTACACCTTC.

This clonotype was detected only a few times. The chain is built from TRBV20-1 and TRBJ2-3, with D perhaps given as TRBD1 or TRBD2 (6 bases each). Trimming took 7 bases from V and 2 from J, leaving 13 bases between them. Germline CDR1 is DFQATT and CDR2 is SNEGSKA (reference sequence). The CDR3 is made up of 13 amino acids. The CDR3 loop reads CSEPGGATDTQYF. The CDR3 DNA reads TGCAGTGAGCCCGGGGGCGCCACAGATACGCAGTATTTT.

In its sample, this clonotype was seen a few times. As DNA, the CDR3 is TGTGCCAGCACCCCGTTACGGTTCGACACTGAAGCTTTCTTT. It is translated as CASTPLRFDTEAFF. The chain has TRBV6-1 and TRBJ1-1; D unclear. CDR3 length: 14 amino acids. Trimming left V 7 bases short and J 3 bases short, with 15 bases between. Germline values: CDR1 MNHNS, CDR2 SASEGT.

CDR3 loop: CASSIRLAGQIDTQYF. DNA for the CDR3: TGTGCCAGCAGCATTCGACTAGCGGGGCAAATAGATACGCAGTATTTT. The chain recombines TRBV9 with TRBJ2-3, with TRBD2 matching over 11 bases. Germline lookup yields CDR1 SGDLS and CDR2 YYNGEE. CDR3 size: 16 residues. V was pared by 4 bases and J by 5 bases, with 9 bases of the junction left unmatched.

This clonotype has a count of ten or more. The chain carries TRBV12-3 or TRBV12-4 and TRBJ2-3; unclear D gene. The CDR3 is 12 residues long. V gave up 3 bases and J gave up 3 bases, with 4 bases separating them. The CDR3 protein is CASSFWTDTQYF. The DNA for the CDR3 is TGTGCCAGCAGTTTCTGGACAGATACGCAGTATTTT.

The V call is TRBV6-1, the J call TRBJ2-7, with D possibly being TRBD1 (6 bases). Trimming stripped 2 bases from V and 0 bases from J, with 20 bases between. CDR3 length: 18 residues. CDR1 and CDR2 (germline): MNHNS, SASEGT. This CDR3 reads CASSEFLMGMGASYEQYF. The CDR3 nucleotides read TGTGCCAGCAGTGAATTCCTTATGGGGATGGGGGCCTCCTACGAGCAGTACTTC.